This entry lists 24 T cell receptor beta chains sequenced from one sample in a study of monozygotic twins with cystic fibrosis. Sequencing used immunoSEQ multiplex PCR; TCRdb keeps in-frame clones, though not all of them. The sample has about 29,000 clones, about 82% seen once. The specimen was blood. Receptors originate from a girl aged 2-9 years with cystic fibrosis.

The chain combines TRBV30 with TRBJ2-2; no firm D call. The CDR3 consists of 13 residues. Trimming took off 4 bases at V and 10 bases at J, with 16 bases between the two ends. Germline V gives CDR1 GTSNPN, CDR2 SVGIG (reference sequence). The CDR3: CAWNVRWAEELFF. In DNA form, the CDR3 reads TGTGCCTGGAATGTACGGTGGGCGGAGGAGCTGTTTTTT.

The V and J genes are TRBV12-5 and TRBJ2-1; D unclear. The CDR3 consists of 16 residues. V lost 0 bases and J 8 bases, leaving 17 bases between the germline ends. CDR1 LGHNT and CDR2 FRNRAP come from the germline V gene. This CDR3 reads CASGLVILEGVYEQFF. The CDR3 nucleotides are TGTGCTAGTGGTTTGGTCATCTTGGAAGGTGTCTATGAGCAGTTCTTC.

The chain combines TRBV27 with TRBJ2-1, with 8 bases fitting TRBD2. Germline loops: CDR1 MNHEY, CDR2 SMNVEV (reference sequence). J gave up 3 bases and V 0 bases, and 7 bases lay outside the gene matches. This CDR3 has 17 amino acids. The CDR3 protein is CASSLSSGGVLYNEQFF. The CDR3 nucleotides are TGTGCCAGCAGTTTATCGTCCGGGGGGGTTCTCTACAATGAGCAGTTCTTC.

The rearrangement uses TRBV5-8 and TRBJ2-7; D perhaps matches TRBD2 (6 bases). Per the germline V gene, CDR1 is SGHTS and CDR2 is YDEGEE. The CDR3 sequence is 13 residues long. Trimming took 3 bases from V and 3 from J, leaving 10 bases between them. CDR3 residues: CASSSMTSYEQYF. In DNA form, the CDR3 reads TGTGCCAGCAGCTCCATGACTAGCTACGAGCAGTACTTC. Supplemented by reference TRBV5-8 and TRBJ2-7, the full variable domain reads EAGVTQSPTHLIKTRGQQATLRCSPISGHTSVYWYQQALGLGLQFLLWYDEGEERNRGNFPPRFSGRQFPNYSSELNVNALELEDSALYLCASSSMTSYEQYFGPGTRLTVT.

The chain joins TRBV11-2 to TRBJ2-7, with D possibly TRBD2 on 6 matching bases. The CDR3 loop spans 14 amino acids. Trimming removed 4 bases at V and 6 bases at J, with 16 bases between. Per germline, CDR1 SGHAT and CDR2 FQNNGV. CDR3 protein: CASSSRLAQSEQYF. As DNA, the CDR3 is TGTGCCAGCAGCTCCCGGCTAGCGCAGTCCGAGCAGTACTTC.

The chain is built from TRBV10-1 and TRBJ2-3, with 15 bases lining up with TRBD2. Germline V gene sequence: CDR1 WNHNN, CDR2 SYGVQD (reference sequence). V trimming: 4 bases; J trimming: 6 bases; junction bases outside the gene matches: 5. This CDR3 comprises 16 residues. CDR3 nucleotides: TGCGCCAGCAGTGGGACTAGCGGGAGGGCCTGGGATACGCAGTATTTT. Its translation: CASSGTSGRAWDTQYF.

The chain uses TRBV6-6 and TRBJ2-7, with TRBD1 matching over 7 bases. The CDR3 sequence is 14 residues long. The junction had 4 bases not matched to a gene; V was cut back by 4 bases and J by 1 base. Per the germline V gene, CDR1 is MNHNY and CDR2 is SVGAGI (reference sequence). This CDR3 is CASSSAGGSYEQYF. The CDR3 nucleotides are TGTGCCAGCAGTTCGGCAGGGGGTTCCTACGAGCAGTACTTC.

J is TRBJ1-5 and V is TRBV6-1; 7 nucleotides match TRBD1. The germline gives CDR1 MNHNS, CDR2 SASEGT. V lost 6 bases to trimming and J lost 4 bases; unmatched junction nucleotides: 3. This CDR3 is built from 13 residues. CDR3: CASREQGNQPQHF. In nucleotides, the CDR3 is TGTGCCAGCAGGGAACAGGGGAATCAGCCCCAGCATTTT.

V gene TRBV30 combines with J gene TRBJ2-1, with D possibly being TRBD1 (5 bases). The length of the CDR3 is 16 residues. Germline V gene sequence: CDR1 GTSNPN, CDR2 SVGIG (reference sequence). With 0 bases removed from V and 6 bases from J, the gap between germline ends came to 18 bases. The CDR3 bases are TGTGCCTGGAGTGTAGATCAGGGCGCCCCCCCCAATGAGCAGTTCTTC. Translation: CAWSVDQGAPPNEQFF.

This clone was picked up a small number of times. The chain joins TRBV5-1 to TRBJ1-2; D unclear. Germline V gene data show CDR1 as SGHRS and CDR2 as YFSETQ. The CDR3 runs to 14 residues. V lost 4 bases and J lost 8, with 18 bases in between. The CDR3 nucleotides read TGCGCCAGCAGCGTCGACGTCCCTACGGGGGGCTACACCTTC. Its protein product is CASSVDVPTGGYTF.

This chain joins TRBV5-1 and TRBJ1-1; 7 bases line up with TRBD1. The ends lost 0 bases at V and 0 bases at J; junction bases unmatched: 2. Germline V gene sequence: CDR1 SGHRS, CDR2 YFSETQ. CDR3 length equals 15 residues. The CDR3 sequence: CASSLDRGLNTEAFF. In DNA, the CDR3 is TGCGCCAGCAGCTTGGACAGGGGACTGAACACTGAAGCTTTCTTT.

The V call is TRBV28, the J call TRBJ1-2, with a possible D match to TRBD1 (6 bases). The CDR3 is 16 residues long. The V end lost 1 base, the J end lost 8 bases, and 20 bases lay between the germline ends. Germline-derived CDR1 and CDR2 are MDHEN and SYDVKM. In nucleotides, the CDR3 is TGTGCCAGCAGTTTATTACAGGGTTCTAGAGGGTCCGGCTACACCTTC. This encodes CASSLLQGSRGSGYTF.

In its sample, this clone was seen once. The rearrangement links TRBV4-1 to TRBJ2-1; possible D gene TRBD2, 6 bases. V lost 3 bases and J lost 9, with 18 bases in between. The CDR3 totals 15 residues. The germline gives CDR1 MGHRA, CDR2 YSYEKL. The DNA for the CDR3 is TGCGCCAGCAGCCAGGAGGGACTTTTAGGAGGTGAGCAGTTCTTC. This gives the protein CASSQEGLLGGEQFF.

The chain carries TRBV19 and TRBJ2-1; 7 bases agree with TRBD2. Germline V gives CDR1 LNHDA, CDR2 SQIVND (reference sequence). Trimming removed 1 base from V and 7 bases from J; junction bases left unmatched: 7. There are 15 residues in the CDR3. CDR3 nucleotide sequence: TGTGCCAGTAGTATAGTGGCCGGCGGGAGAAATGAGCAGTTCTTC. Translated, it gives CASSIVAGGRNEQFF.

In its sample, this clone was seen once. The chain combines TRBV9 with TRBJ1-1; 9 bases line up with TRBD1. V was clipped by 3 bases and J by 5 bases; unmatched bases: 11. The CDR3 is 16 amino acids. Germline loops: CDR1 SGDLS, CDR2 YYNGEE. The DNA of the CDR3 is TGTGCCAGCAGCGCCCATGAACAGGGGGCAAGGACTGAAGCTTTCTTT. Translation gives CASSAHEQGARTEAFF. The full variable domain, completed using reference TRBV9 and TRBJ1-1, is DSGVTQTPKHLITATGQRVTLRCSPRSGDLSVYWYQQSLDQGLQFLIQYYNGEERAKGNILERFSAQQFPDLHSELNLSSLELGDSALYFCASSAHEQGARTEAFFGQGTRLTVV.

The chain combines TRBV6-5 with TRBJ1-6, with TRBD1 matching over 9 bases. Trimming removed 0 bases from V and 10 bases from J; junction bases left unmatched: 4. Germline-derived CDR1 and CDR2 are MNHEY and SVGAGI. This CDR3 comprises 15 residues. In DNA, the CDR3 is TGTGCCAGCAGTTACTCGGGGACAGGGAAATCACCCCTCCACTTT. Amino acid sequence: CASSYSGTGKSPLHF.

The gene calls are TRBV6-6 and TRBJ1-3; D ambiguous. Germline CDR1 and CDR2: MNHNY and SVGAGI (reference sequence). The CDR3 covers 14 residues. The V gene lost 8 bases and the J gene lost 0 bases, with 11 bases spanning the gap. The CDR3 sequence is CASRPSFSGNTIYF. CDR3 nucleotide sequence: TGTGCCAGCCGACCGAGCTTCTCTGGAAACACCATATATTTT.

This clone was counted only a few times. This chain joins TRBV2 and TRBJ1-2; D is uncertain. From germline, CDR1 is SNHLY and CDR2 FYNNEI. V was trimmed by 11 bases and J by 0 bases, leaving 7 bases between them. This CDR3 spans 11 amino acids. CDR3 in amino acids: CAGTANYGYTF. The CDR3 DNA follows: TGTGCCGGAACAGCTAACTATGGCTACACCTTC. The variable domain in full, completed from reference TRBV2 and TRBJ1-2, reads EPEVTQTPSHQVTQMGQEVILRCVPISNHLYFYWYRQILGQKVEFLVSFYNNEISEKSEIFDDQFSVERPDGSNFTLKIRSTKLEDSAMYFCAGTANYGYTFGSGTRLTVV.

This chain uses TRBV19 with TRBJ2-3; 9 bases align to TRBD2. Germline CDR1 LNHDA, CDR2 SQIVND (reference sequence). The trim removed 0 bases at V and 6 bases at J, leaving 10 bases unmatched. This CDR3 is built from 17 residues. CDR3 nucleotide sequence: TGTGCCAGTAGTATAGAGGGGACTAGCTTTCGGAGGGATACGCAGTATTTT. It specifies CASSIEGTSFRRDTQYF.

CDR3 DNA sequence: TGTGCCAGCAGCTTATGGACAGCCAGTAATTCACCCCTCCACTTT. This codes for CASSLWTASNSPLHF. The chain has TRBV7-2 and TRBJ1-6; D might be TRBD1 (6 bases). CDR3 size: 15 residues. V lost 2 bases, J lost 6 bases, and 11 bases lay in between. Germline V gene data show CDR1 as SGHTA and CDR2 as FQGNSA.

This chain joins TRBV29-1 and TRBJ2-3, with 10 bases that match TRBD2. Germline V lookup: CDR1 SQVTM, CDR2 ANQGSEA. This CDR3 region has 16 residues. Unmatched junction bases numbered 4, after V lost 1 base and J lost 0 bases. CDR3 residues: CSVEGSGRVSTDTQYF. CDR3 coding DNA: TGCAGCGTTGAAGGGAGCGGGAGGGTTAGCACAGATACGCAGTATTTT.

The chain is built from TRBV25-1 and TRBJ2-3; 11 nucleotides line up with TRBD2. Germline V CDR1 and CDR2: MGHDK, SYGVNS. The CDR3 is 16 residues long. Trimming removed 4 bases from V and 5 bases from J; junction bases left unmatched: 8. CDR3 nucleotides: TGTGCCAGCAGTGGGGATAGCGGGAGGGCCTTAGATACGCAGTATTTT. Translating gives CASSGDSGRALDTQYF.

The chain combines TRBV19 with TRBJ1-1; D is undetermined. The germline V and J ends were trimmed by 0 bases and 3 bases, with 11 bases remaining between them. This CDR3 is built from 15 residues. Looked up from germline, CDR1 is LNHDA and CDR2 is SQIVND (reference sequence). The CDR3 is CASSIEGSVDTEAFF. Here the CDR3 DNA reads TGTGCCAGTAGTATAGAGGGGAGCGTGGACACTGAAGCTTTCTTT. Full variable domain (rest looked up from reference TRBV19 and TRBJ1-1): DGGITQSPKYLFRKEGQNVTLSCEQNLNHDAMYWYRQDPGQGLRLIYYSQIVNDFQKGDIAEGYSVSREKKESFPLTVTSAQKNPTAFYLCASSIEGSVDTEAFFGQGTRLTVV.

This clone was found a few times. The genes are TRBV5-1 and TRBJ2-7; 8 bases fit TRBD1. This CDR3 has 14 amino acids. Germline V lookup: CDR1 SGHRS, CDR2 YFSETQ. V shed 4 bases and J 2 bases; nucleotides not matched to a gene: 5. CDR3 sequence reads: CASSPETGAYEQYF. The CDR3 DNA reads as TGCGCCAGCAGCCCCGAGACAGGGGCCTACGAGCAGTACTTC.